What follows describes a single T cell receptor (beta chain). This sample is part of a study of Ad26.COV2.S vaccination and SARS-CoV-2 variants. V was trimmed by 1 base and J by 6 bases, leaving 16 bases between them. This CDR3 is 16 amino acids long. The germline V gene encodes CDR1 SGHTA and CDR2 FQGNSA. TCRdb's table, derived via immunoSEQ multiplex PCR, lists solely in-frame clones and lacks some. Here the sample spans about 440,000 clones, roughly nine tenths being singletons. Treatment of the sample: 15 to 20 received Ad26.COV2.S at low or high dose, single or two shots; about 5 received placebo; per-sample allocation not given. Day 63 after the first injection of vaccine or placebo was the sampling time.

The chain combines TRBV7-2 with TRBJ2-1, with D possibly being TRBD2 (6 bases). The sequence came from a person aged 18-65 years who received the Ad26.COV2.S COVID-19 vaccine or a placebo. The input for sequencing was peripheral blood, taken in a trial of Ad26.COV2.S vaccine versus placebo. The CDR3 is CASSLESTSPSNEQFF. The CDR3 bases are TGTGCCAGCAGCTTAGAAAGTACTAGCCCCAGCAATGAGCAGTTCTTC.